Listed here is a single TCR beta chain. What it recognizes is unknown. With 60 Vbeta and 13 Jbeta primers, the PCR was carried out. Method: immunoSEQ multiplex PCR; TCRdb's copy keeps in-frame clones and lacks some. The sample carries approximately 150,000 clones, roughly 80% recorded once. V was shortened by 5 bases and J by 0 bases, with 10 bases between the two germline ends. CDR1 is SEHNR and CDR2 is FQNEAQ in the germline V gene (reference sequence). The CDR3 loop spans 15 amino acids. The sample belongs to a study of cytomegalovirus exposure and HLA in healthy donors. Findings and limits, study-wide: Further analysis, carried out later, found HLA-associated TCR beta chains more clonally expanded than equally common other chains.

Sampled while nominally healthy, donors likely had unrecorded immune exposures. The chain combines TRBV7-9 with TRBJ1-4; possible D gene TRBD1, 6 bases. Sequencing was carried out using PBMCs. The clonotype originates from a woman between 40 and 50 years old in good health and CMV-seropositive. The chain's CDR3 is CASSPGQSTNEKLFF. CDR3 DNA sequence: TGTGCCAGCAGCCCCGGACAGTCAACTAATGAAAAACTGTTTTTT.